This is a list of T cell receptor beta chains from one sample in a study of long-term antiretroviral therapy in people with HIV. Generated by immunoSEQ multiplex PCR, the TCRdb table keeps only in-frame clones and is missing some. The sample consists of over 20,000 clones, 70% to 85% of them appearing once. The sample consisted of unsorted PBMCs, taken 0.5 years after starting antiretroviral therapy. The receptors derive from a man younger than 35 with HIV. Both conserved end residues are trimmed from each CDR3. The D gene is left open where the match is weak.

cdr3_aa d_call j_call v_call
ASSSTYSGRGEETQY TRBD2 TRBJ2-5 TRBV11-3
ASSLSSGLAADNEQF TRBD2 TRBJ2-1 TRBV7-3
ASSPAGIGDTIY . TRBJ1-3 TRBV5-1
ASSLSRWQGDEKLF TRBD1 TRBJ1-4 TRBV27
ASSERASGSIYEQY TRBD2 TRBJ2-7 TRBV2
ASSKDETGLPTYGYT . TRBJ1-2 TRBV21-1
ASSLGGQGNWYGYT TRBD1 TRBJ1-2 TRBV11-2
ASSFDPRGTEAF . TRBJ1-1 TRBV5-1
ASSGQNGNEQF . TRBJ2-1 TRBV2
ASSLDGREGSDEQF TRBD2 TRBJ2-1 TRBV11-3
ASSSPYEQF . TRBJ2-1 TRBV7-8
ASRMGTEAF . TRBJ1-1 TRBV2
ASSIRLAATYEQY TRBD2 TRBJ2-7 TRBV27
ASGRGNTEAF . TRBJ1-1 TRBV6-1
ASSHGTGYEQY TRBD1 TRBJ2-7 TRBV5-4
ASSSTGESGEQY . TRBJ2-7 TRBV7-3
ASSFTGGTGELF TRBD2 TRBJ2-2 TRBV7-3
ASSSTGGLRETQY . TRBJ2-5 TRBV13
ASLGYLWEGRVNEQF TRBD2 TRBJ2-1 TRBV25-1
ASSLDLLDSYGYT . TRBJ1-2 TRBV11-2